The T cell receptor (beta chain) described here comes from a study of immune heterogeneity within non-small cell lung tumors. About the study: Classification of the tumors gave several squamous cell carcinomas, roughly eleven non-squamous carcinomas and 1 not otherwise specified.

Genomic DNA extracted from bulk tumor tissue served as template. A total of about 540 ng was used per sample. Biopsies, several per primary tumor and spaced far apart, were collected during surgery. Curative surgery was undertaken by patients, who had untreated, newly diagnosed non-small cell lung cancer. Study donors were patients with a new diagnosis of non-small cell lung cancer who underwent surgery with curative intent. In the case of this clonotype: The antigen is undetermined. A much larger clone sits a single nucleotide away, making a read error possible.

Study results and limitations: Recurring identical dominant CDR3 beta clonotypes were observed across tumor sites within a patient, together with site-unique high-frequency clones. Some T-cell receptor beta clonotypes occurred at high frequency. These high-frequency clonotypes were largely distinct between individual patients.

This CDR3 comprises 10 residues. Germline assignment: CDR1 SNHLY and CDR2 FYNNEI. TCR beta CDR3 regions came from multiplex PCR with 32 forward V and 13 reverse J primers. TCRdb fed the multiplex PCR reads into MiXCR, producing one record per CDR3 protein. Here the sample spans over 5,000 distinct CDR3 sequences, 20% to 25% being singletons. This TCR was recovered from a woman in her fifties or sixties with non-small cell lung cancer. The chain carries TRBV2 and TRBJ2-3; tentatively, D is TRBD2 (6 bases). Input material: lung tumor tissue. The chain's CDR3 is CVPKGGTQYF. CDR3 DNA: TGTGTCCCAAAGGGAGGTACGCAGTATTTT. The complete variable domain, with remaining parts taken from reference TRBV2 and TRBJ2-3, reads EPEVTQTPSHQVTQMGQEVILRCVPISNHLYFYWYRQILGQKVEFLVSFYNNEISEKSEIFDDQFSVERPDGSNFTLKIRSTKLEDSAMYFCVPKGGTQYFGPGTRLTVL.